This T cell receptor (beta chain) was sequenced in a study of cytomegalovirus exposure and HLA in healthy donors (dated 2017 in TCRdb). Study-wide context: An earlier analysis of several hundred of the donors reported 276 Gb of sequence data and 95 million to 120 million unique TCR beta sequences obtained from around 190 million T cells. An early release that covered some 640 HLA-typed donors contained 250 to 350 gigabases of sequencing data and about 84 million unique TCR sequences. Of the 300 to 500 genotyped donors, 80% to 90% were placed in the genetic ancestry cluster associated with self-reported Caucasian donors. The aim of the study was to test whether cataloging public T cell receptors could identify signatures of past pathogen exposure. The T cell repertoires of some 670 subjects were profiled by immunosequencing and related to cytomegalovirus serostatus. Besides the first cohort of some 670 subjects, a separate validation cohort made up of 120 different subjects was used. High-throughput TCR immunosequencing, statistical association of individual TCRs with disease status, and machine learning were combined to predict cytomegalovirus infection status. In a later analysis, previously published TCR beta repertoires from some 640 donors were re-analyzed and high-resolution HLA genotyping was added so that TCR occurrence patterns could be studied. The later analysis used no new phenotypic data to find candidate immune exposures, relying instead on TCR beta sequences and their occurrence across donors. An earlier analysis of approximately 630 of the donors applied high-throughput TCR beta sequencing to assess whether each TCR beta V gene segment acted as functional or pseudogenic. Alongside the repertoire data, information on donor age, sex, ethnicity and CMV serostatus was compiled. In a later genetic analysis, genome-wide SNP genotypes for about 55% of the roughly 670 donors were used, and that subset was treated as a discovery cohort. All discovery cohort repertoires had been generated using a single sequencing platform. HLA typing included class I and class II loci at four-digit resolution. Typing coverage varied by locus: roughly 629-630 donors for A, B, C, DRB1 and DQB1; more than 500 for DQA1; some 610 for DPA1; 400 to 480 for DPB1. About five DR-DQ haplotypes were treated as single units for association and clustering because of strong linkage in the cohort. Among 300 to 450 genotyped donors of the cohort, an average of approximately 250,000 unique TCR beta nucleotide sequences were sequenced per donor, approximately 20% of them non-productive. What the authors observed across the whole study: In vitro tests confirmed that a few of the cytomegalovirus-associated TCR beta chains recognize cytomegalovirus antigens. Some IMGT-functional V segments, including TRBV6-2 and TRBV6-3, could not be told apart with the 87-base-pair reads, so those segments were excluded. This cohort had only TCR beta chains sequenced, and the lack of alpha or paired-chain data limited which features could be detected. A further reported finding was that TCR beta sequences accurately predicted the HLA-A and HLA-B alleles for most subjects in the first cohort. In a later analysis, TCR association rates were found to vary across HLA loci, with the most associated TCRs seen for DRB1 alleles and the fewest for HLA-C alleles. Linkage disequilibrium might explain the correlated functional status among segregating V segments, but an unknown experimental factor could not be excluded. Because some donors lacked HLA typing at each locus, the association tests relied only on the typed subset. In an earlier analysis of approximately 590 of the donors, most TCR beta V segments appeared in productive rearrangements about 90% or about 30% of the time, broadly matching IMGT annotations. Assigning TCR associations to individual alleles was difficult when HLA alleles, especially DR and DQ, strongly co-occurred. A group of highly shared sequence variants was considered likely to be a technical artifact of the sequencing pipeline. The earlier analysis of almost 600 of the donors excluded some 15 rarely observed V segments, including chromosome 9 orphons, because counts were too low. In a later genetic analysis, a missense DCLRE1C variant was associated with V-gene and J-gene trimming of TCR beta chains, and the association was replicated in an independent cohort. The classifier was reported to diagnose cytomegalovirus status with high specificity and sensitivity in both the original and validation cohorts. According to a later genetic analysis, donors in an Asian-associated ancestry cluster had fewer N-insertions in productive TCRs than the approximately 650-donor mean. Across donors, most TCR sequences were observed very rarely, whereas some public TCRs were present in many individuals. The authors suggested that the approach could potentially be extended to other disease states and immunological phenotypes. According to a later analysis, most CMV-associated TCR beta chains appeared to be HLA-restricted, and the HLA associations seemed to be driven largely by CMV exposure. In a later analysis, 16,951 TCR beta sequences were associated with specific HLA alleles at a false discovery rate of 0.05. Several of the top co-occurrence clusters appeared to be linked to parvovirus B19, influenza, CMV and Epstein-Barr virus, according to a later analysis. The study gave a list of roughly 150 TCR beta chains associated with cytomegalovirus. A later analysis found that HLA-associated TCR beta chains were more clonally expanded and had lower generation probabilities than equally common non-associated chains. Roughly uniform sequencing depth across donors was assumed in presence/absence analyses, although this assumption may not hold. For the cohort, immune exposure information was limited to CMV serostatus.

The cohort was made up of 666 healthy bone marrow donors. All cohort members were sampled while nominally healthy, although unrecorded immune exposures were likely present. The donor tested CMV seronegative, placing the donor among the 350 or so seronegative members of the cohort. A peripheral blood sample was collected from each donor, and TCR beta sequencing was performed on peripheral blood mononuclear cells. Genomic DNA was extracted from the blood cell samples with the Qiagen DNeasy Blood Extraction Kit. CDR1 and CDR2, per the germline V gene, are MGHDK and SYGVNS. The CDR3 runs 15 residues from the cysteine to the phenylalanine. Kept here is only the CDR3 DNA, which spans 45 bases and is read in frame from base 1. V drops 3 bases and J drops 2 bases, leaving 11 bases in between. Comments on this clone: Its recognized antigen is unknown. No per-base quality is available; no much larger clone lies one base away.

Receptor amplification or capture employed the immunoSEQ multiplex PCR assay. For the multiplex PCR, a mixture combining 60 forward primers for TCR Vbeta segments and 13 reverse primers for TCR Jbeta segments was used. The CDR3 region of rearranged TCR beta genes was amplified from genomic DNA with a multiplex PCR assay. On the Illumina HiSeq System, the amplified TCR beta libraries were sequenced as 87-base-pair reads. In the authors' own workflow: Across the 500 to 850 repertoires, a later analysis counted approximately 75 million unique TCR beta chains, 9 million to 14 million of which were shared by at least two donors. A nearest-neighbor algorithm error-corrected the raw reads and collapsed the reads into unique sequences, merging closely related sequences to remove PCR and sequencing errors. CDR3 sequences were aligned to IMGT reference sequences to assign V, D and J gene segments. For a sequence to be retained, at least a six-nucleotide match to both a V gene segment and a J gene segment was required. Rearrangements were called productive when the CDR3 lacked stop codons and stayed in frame with V and J; all others were non-productive. Following IMGT convention, CDR3 was defined as the stretch from the second conserved V-encoded cysteine up to the conserved J-encoded phenylalanine. The earlier analysis of about 590 of the donors excluded sequences that lacked an unambiguous match to a single V gene segment. In an earlier analysis of around 590 of the donors, a V segment was called functional when productive rearrangements were above 56.7%, and segregating when the standard deviation between donors exceeded 5%. A statistical classification framework was built to diagnose cytomegalovirus status from the catalog of TCR beta chain sequences. A later analysis assigned V and J genes by comparing TCR nucleotide sequences with IMGT/GENE-DB human TR gene sequences. In a later analysis, CDR3 sequences and most-parsimonious VDJ recombination scenarios were assigned using the TCRdist pipeline. In a later analysis, every TCR beta chain was defined by the combination of its CDR3 amino acid sequence and its V-gene family, and reads without a unique V-gene family were dropped. As a way to deal with suspected cross-contamination and a sequencing artifact, a later analysis dropped approximately 590 nucleotide sequences that were highly shared and had low generation probability. For each public chain, a later analysis derived a clonal expansion index from normalized ranks of inferred template counts within each repertoire. In a later analysis, generation probabilities were computed using a VDJ recombination model fitted to out-of-frame rearrangements, and the results were checked against IGoR. A later analysis scored TCR-TCR, TCR-HLA and TCR-CMV co-occurrence with hypergeometric tests, applying a repertoire-size bias correction to TCR pairs. False discovery rates were estimated in a later analysis by permuting HLA or CMV assignments 20 times. In a later analysis, co-occurring TCRs were grouped using DBSCAN, and TCRdist sequence similarity was added for clustering within HLA-allele-positive subsets. Repertoires with fewer than 30,000 or more than 120,000 public chains were left out of co-occurrence clustering, as were several repertoires with anomalous nucleotide sharing. TCRdb carries this immuneACCESS record with in-frame sequences only. Its versions omit some clonotypes, under half of them owing to an unresolved V gene in the studies checked, with the rest unexplained. D and trimming were read from the DNA, whereas the V and J calls and clone size are those reported in that table. This sample is represented by 150,000 to 200,000 clones; about four fifths of them were singletons. The ten biggest clones cover approximately 1.5% of the sample.

Material: PBMCs. The V and J genes are TRBV25-1 and TRBJ2-1, and possibly TRBD2, on 6 matching bases. The TCR comes from a woman aged 18-29 years in good health and CMV-seronegative. The CDR3 protein: CASSDSRGTYNEQFF. The DNA sequence is as follows: TGTGCCAGCAGTGACTCCCGGGGGACCTACAATGAGCAGTTCTTC.